The 4 T cell receptor beta chains given below trace back to one sample, sequenced in a study of siplizumab effects on memory and regulatory T cells. Clones were sequenced by immunoSEQ multiplex PCR, and TCRdb holds only the in-frame ones, with some missing. This sample yields about 110,000 clones, of which about 92% are seen a single time; around 0.73% belongs to the top ten. Sequenced: Tregs sorted from blood. These receptors all come from a human donor in good health.

J is TRBJ2-7 and V is TRBV6-6; D is undetermined. Germline V lookup: CDR1 MNHNY, CDR2 SVGAGI (reference sequence). CDR3 length: 13 residues. Trimming cost V 10 bases and J 3 bases, with 16 bases left between them. CDR3 in DNA: TGTGCCACCAAACCGCCCCAGGTCTACGAGCAGTACTTC. Translated: CATKPPQVYEQYF.

The gene calls are TRBV7-9 and TRBJ1-3, with 9 bases fitting TRBD1. Germline V gives CDR1 SEHNR, CDR2 FQNEAQ (reference sequence). V shed 5 bases and J 9 bases; nucleotides not matched to a gene: 11. The CDR3 has 15 residues. The CDR3 loop is CASSRGQGRVSTIYF. The CDR3 nucleotides read TGTGCCAGCAGCCGGGGACAGGGAAGAGTTAGCACCATATATTTT.

The rearrangement joins TRBV14 to TRBJ1-2, with 8 positions matching TRBD1. The CDR3 extends over 19 amino acids. Losses at the gene ends were 4 bases for V and 4 bases for J; bases not matched to a gene: 20. Germline CDR1 SGHDN, CDR2 FVKESK. The CDR3 is CASSPLLIYRGSFPYGYTF. CDR3 in DNA: TGTGCCAGCAGCCCTCTACTCATTTACAGGGGGTCCTTCCCCTATGGCTACACCTTC.

The V call is TRBV29-1, the J call TRBJ1-6; D call uncertain. Germline CDR1 reads SQVTM; CDR2 reads ANQGSEA. This CDR3 contains 13 residues. Trimming took 6 bases from V and 10 from J, leaving 16 bases between them. The CDR3 DNA reads as TGCAGCGTAAGATGGGCCCTAGGGTCACCCCTCCACTTT. This codes for CSVRWALGSPLHF.